Following are 23 T cell receptor beta chains from one sample sequenced in a study of blood T cell repertoires in COVID-19. TCRdb keeps only in-frame clones here, not all; method: immunoSEQ multiplex PCR. The profile shows 60,000 to 80,000 clones, 75% to 90% of them singletons. The specimen was peripheral blood. The origin of the receptors is a woman aged 55-70 years with COVID-19, enrolled during active disease.

The J gene is TRBJ2-7, the V gene TRBV14, with D possibly being TRBD1 (5 bases). This CDR3 is built from 15 residues. Germline assignment: CDR1 SGHDN and CDR2 FVKESK. Trimming pared 0 bases from V and 3 bases from J, leaving 12 bases between. CDR3 residues: CASSQESGQGYEQYF. DNA of the CDR3: TGTGCCAGCAGCCAAGAATCGGGCCAGGGCTACGAGCAGTACTTC.

The rearrangement uses TRBV3-1 (or the pseudogene TRBV3-2) and TRBJ2-3; a weak D match, TRBD2 (6 bases). The V and J ends lost 1 base and 2 bases respectively, with 28 bases between them. The CDR3 spans 21 residues. From germline, CDR1 is LGHDT and CDR2 YNNKEL (reference sequence). The chain's CDR3 is CASSQAPLAVGLRVNTDTQYF. The CDR3 nucleotides are TGTGCCAGCAGCCAAGCCCCCTTAGCGGTGGGGCTAAGAGTTAACACAGATACGCAGTATTTT.

The chain uses TRBV3-1 (or the pseudogene TRBV3-2) and TRBJ1-5, with unresolved D. Trimming cost V 1 base and J 2 bases, with 6 bases left between them. Germline V CDR1 and CDR2: LGHDT, YNNKEL (reference sequence). There are 14 residues in the CDR3. CDR3 DNA sequence: TGTGCCAGCAGCCAAGTCAGTGGCAATCAGCCCCAGCATTTT. Protein sequence: CASSQVSGNQPQHF.

The CDR3 coding sequence is TGTGCCAGCAGGAGCGACTCTAACTATGGCTACACCTTC. This codes for CASRSDSNYGYTF. V is TRBV2 and J is TRBJ1-2; D gene unclear. V gave up 6 bases and J gave up 0 bases, with 8 bases separating them. CDR3 size: 13 residues. CDR1 is SNHLY and CDR2 is FYNNEI in the germline V gene.

The gene calls are TRBV18 and TRBJ1-3; 7 bases are a match to TRBD1. The CDR3 is 15 residues long. Germline CDR1 KGHSH, CDR2 LQKENI. Trimming at V came to 2 bases and at J to 4 bases, leaving 5 bases not matched to a gene. The chain's CDR3 is CASSPVPGQGNTIYF. CDR3 nucleotide sequence: TGTGCCAGCTCACCAGTCCCGGGACAGGGAAACACCATATATTTT.

The rearrangement joins TRBV5-1 to TRBJ1-2, with 8 bases identical to TRBD1. The CDR3 has 13 amino acids. Germline trimming cut 4 bases from V and 5 bases from J; bases unmatched to any gene: 4. CDR1 is SGHRS and CDR2 is YFSETQ in the germline V gene. Here the CDR3 reads CASSLTGEYGYTF. CDR3 nucleotide sequence: TGCGCCAGCAGCCTGACAGGGGAGTATGGCTACACCTTC. The whole variable domain, filled in from reference TRBV5-1 and TRBJ1-2, reads KAGVTQTPRYLIKTRGQQVTLSCSPISGHRSVSWYQQTPGQGLQFLFEYFSETQRNKGNFPGRFSGRQFSNSRSEMNVSTLELGDSALYLCASSLTGEYGYTFGSGTRLTVV.

The chain combines TRBV6-5 with TRBJ1-5; D remains unclear. The germline V gene encodes CDR1 MNHEY and CDR2 SVGAGI. V was pared by 5 bases and J by 6 bases, with 11 bases between. The CDR3 extends over 13 amino acids. The DNA for the CDR3 is TGTGCCAGCAGTACTCCGGTCGGTCAGCCCCAGCATTTT. The encoded protein is CASSTPVGQPQHF.

The chain uses TRBV18 and TRBJ1-6; a possible D gene is TRBD1 (6 bases). This CDR3 is 15 amino acids long. Germline CDR1 reads KGHSH; CDR2 reads LQKENI. With 2 bases removed from V and 10 bases from J, the gap between germline ends came to 15 bases. CDR3: CASSPSGRGQSPLHF. The CDR3 nucleotides are TGTGCCAGCTCACCATCCGGGCGGGGGCAATCACCCCTCCACTTT.

This rearrangement joins TRBV11-3 to TRBJ2-1, with D possibly matching TRBD1 (6 bases). V shed 1 base and J shed 10 bases, with 17 bases lying between them. The V gene's germline CDR1 is SGHNT and CDR2 YENEEA. The CDR3 sequence is 15 residues long. The CDR3 sequence is CASSLGASTGWEQFF. DNA for the CDR3: TGTGCCAGCAGCTTAGGAGCATCGACAGGCTGGGAGCAGTTCTTC.

J is TRBJ1-1 and V is TRBV28, with D maybe TRBD1 (6 bases). CDR3 length: 14 amino acids. Trimming took 4 bases from V and 5 from J, leaving 14 bases between them. The germline V gene has CDR1 MDHEN and CDR2 SYDVKM. CDR3 DNA: TGTGCCAGCAGTTCATCTTCAGGGGCTACTGAAGCTTTCTTT. Translating gives CASSSSSGATEAFF.

The chain couples TRBV4-2 to TRBJ2-2; 9 nucleotides line up with TRBD2. The CDR3 runs to 16 residues. V gave up 0 bases and J gave up 5 bases; unmatched junction bases: 4. Germline values: CDR1 LGHNA, CDR2 YNFKEQ. The CDR3 DNA reads as TGTGCCAGCAGCCAAGAGTCTAGCGGGAAAACCGGGGAGCTGTTTTTT. Amino acid sequence: CASSQESSGKTGELFF.

This chain joins TRBV4-3 and TRBJ1-1, with 7 nucleotides matching TRBD1. The CDR3 runs to 16 residues. Germline V gene sequence: CDR1 LGHNA, CDR2 YSLEER. After removal of 3 bases from V and 4 bases from J, the junction contained 11 bases not matched to a gene. The CDR3, as DNA: TGCGCCAGCAGCCAGGACAAACAGGGGTGGAGCACTGAAGCTTTCTTT. Its protein product is CASSQDKQGWSTEAFF.

Only a few counts were recorded for this clone. V usage is TRBV18 and J usage is TRBJ1-5, with TRBD1 matching 9 bases. The trim removed 3 bases at V and 6 bases at J, leaving 3 bases unmatched. This CDR3 has 14 amino acids. The germline V gene has CDR1 KGHSH and CDR2 LQKENI. CDR3 bases: TGTGCCAGCTCACCCGGACAGGGGTTTCAGCCCCAGCATTTT. It specifies CASSPGQGFQPQHF.

The rearrangement links TRBV2 to TRBJ2-3; 8 positions match TRBD1. The junction had 8 bases not matched to a gene; V was cut back by 7 bases and J by 5 bases. The germline V gene has CDR1 SNHLY and CDR2 FYNNEI. The CDR3 extends over 14 amino acids. CDR3 in amino acids: CASTGAGGVDTQYF. The CDR3 DNA sequence: TGTGCCAGCACGGGCGCAGGGGGCGTAGATACGCAGTATTTT.

The rearrangement joins TRBV19 to TRBJ1-3, with 7 bases that match TRBD1. V was clipped by 5 bases and J by 0 bases; unmatched bases: 7. CDR1 and CDR2 (germline): LNHDA, SQIVND (reference sequence). The CDR3 consists of 16 residues. The CDR3 is CASSPPGGHSGNTIYF. DNA of the CDR3: TGTGCCAGTAGTCCGCCAGGGGGTCACTCTGGAAACACCATATATTTT.

This chain links TRBV10-3 with TRBJ1-2; D perhaps matches TRBD1 (6 bases). The CDR3 contains 14 residues. Germline lookup yields CDR1 ENHRY and CDR2 SYGVKD. The V and J ends lost 4 bases and 6 bases respectively, with 15 bases between them. The CDR3: CAISGERGNNGYTF. In DNA form, the CDR3 reads TGTGCCATCAGTGGAGAAAGGGGGAACAATGGCTACACCTTC.

This sequence joins TRBV14 and TRBJ2-1; 12 nucleotides align to TRBD2. With V trimmed by 3 bases and J by 10 bases, 4 bases remained unmatched. CDR1 and CDR2 from the germline V gene are SGHDN and FVKESK. The CDR3 is 14 amino acids. The CDR3, as DNA: TGTGCCAGCAGCCAGACTAGCGGGAGCAGCGAGCAGTTCTTC. This translates into CASSQTSGSSEQFF.

The chain combines TRBV7-3 with TRBJ2-7; D gene uncertain. Trimming took 5 bases from V and 0 from J, leaving 11 bases between them. The CDR3 has 14 residues. CDR1 SGHTA and CDR2 FQGTGA come from the germline V gene. The chain's CDR3 is CASSDTVSSYEQYF. The CDR3 nucleotides read TGTGCCAGCAGCGACACGGTTAGCTCCTACGAGCAGTACTTC.

CDR3 region: CASSGQGALNTEAFF. The CDR3 DNA follows: TGTGCCAGCAGCGGACAGGGGGCTTTGAACACTGAAGCTTTCTTT. The chain combines TRBV9 with TRBJ1-1; 10 bases align to TRBD1. CDR3 length: 15 residues. V shed 3 bases, J shed 0 bases, and the junction held 2 bases outside the gene matches. Germline loops: CDR1 SGDLS, CDR2 YYNGEE.

CDR3 bases: TGTGCCAGCAGTTACTCAGAGGTGACAGCTTACGAGCAGTACTTC. This translates into CASSYSEVTAYEQYF. V is TRBV6-5 and J is TRBJ2-7, with a weak D call TRBD1 (5 bases). The CDR3 is 15 amino acids. Germline V CDR1 and CDR2: MNHEY, SVGAGI. With 0 bases removed from V and 4 bases from J, the gap between germline ends came to 13 bases.

The rearrangement uses TRBV29-1 and TRBJ2-7; D uncertain. The CDR3 is 13 amino acids. Germline V gene data show CDR1 as SQVTM and CDR2 as ANQGSEA. Trimming cost V 4 bases and J 0 bases, with 10 bases left between them. In DNA form, the CDR3 reads TGCAGCGTTGCCCTAAGCAACTCCTACGAGCAGTACTTC. This codes for CSVALSNSYEQYF.

The chain employs TRBV11-1 and TRBJ1-5; possible D gene TRBD1, 5 bases. V lost 3 bases to trimming and J lost 4 bases, with 7 bases between them. Germline lookup yields CDR1 SGHAT and CDR2 FQDESV (reference sequence). The CDR3 spans 13 residues. The CDR3 here is CASSFGGNQPQHF. In DNA form, the CDR3 reads TGTGCCAGCAGCTTCGGGGGGAATCAGCCCCAGCATTTT.

The V gene is TRBV6-2 or TRBV6-3, the J gene TRBJ1-1; TRBD1 might be the D (5 bases). CDR1 MNHEY and CDR2 SVGEGT come from the germline V gene. The V end was cut by 6 bases, the J end by 5 bases, with 13 bases between. The CDR3 totals 13 residues. The CDR3 region has the DNA TGTGCCAGCAGCACCTGGGGCCGGACTGAAGCTTTCTTT. It specifies CASSTWGRTEAFF.